These 11 T cell receptor beta chains were all obtained from the same sample, sequenced in a study of HIV-infected patients and healthy controls. MiXCR was run by TCRdb on the 5' RACE reads, yielding one entry per CDR3 protein. The sample consists of around 58,000 distinct CDR3 sequences, approximately 21% of them appearing once. The sequencing input was CD4+ T cells from blood. The receptors here all came from a human donor in good health.

Ten or more counts support this clonotype. Its ends do not fully match the called genes, so a read error is possible. The gene calls are TRBV7-7 and TRBJ1-1, with unresolved D. The germline V gene has CDR1 SSHAT and CDR2 FNYEAQ (reference sequence). The CDR3 is 13 amino acids. The CDR3 here is CASSSQENTEAFF. The DNA of the CDR3 is TGTGCTAGCAGCTCCCAGGAGAACACTGAAGCTTTCTTT.

This clonotype was detected a few times. The genes are TRBV6-1 and TRBJ1-5, with TRBD1 matching over 8 bases. The junction had 5 bases not matched to a gene; V was cut back by 3 bases and J by 1 base. Germline CDR1 and CDR2: MNHNS and SASEGT. The CDR3 runs 16 residues. Here the CDR3 reads CASSEQSGGSNQPQHF. CDR3 DNA: TGTGCCAGCAGTGAGCAGTCAGGGGGCAGCAATCAGCCCCAGCATTTT.

The chain carries TRBV3-1 and TRBJ2-2, with D perhaps matching TRBD1 (5 bases). Germline assignment: CDR1 LGHDT and CDR2 YNNKEL (reference sequence). V lost 1 base to trimming and J lost 4 bases, with 7 bases between them. This CDR3 is 14 amino acids long. The CDR3 spells CASSQVDSTGELFF. In nucleotides, the CDR3 is TGTGCCAGCAGCCAAGTCGACAGCACCGGGGAGCTGTTTTTT.

In its sample, this clonotype was seen many times. The chain joins TRBV10-2 to TRBJ1-2; 8 nucleotides line up with TRBD1. This CDR3 is built from 14 residues. Germline CDR1 WSHSY, CDR2 SAAADI. V gave up 4 bases and J gave up 3 bases; unmatched junction bases: 4. The CDR3 spells CASSATGVDYGYTF. Written as DNA, the CDR3 is TGCGCCAGCAGTGCGACAGGGGTCGACTATGGCTACACCTTC.

This clonotype was found a few times. DNA of the CDR3: TGCAGTGCTAGAGATTCAAAGGGTACGTGGGGTCAGCCCCAGCATTTT. It encodes CSARDSKGTWGQPQHF. The chain recombines TRBV20-1 with TRBJ1-5, with D unclear. From germline, CDR1 is DFQATT and CDR2 SNEGSKA (reference sequence). The V and J ends lost 0 bases and 6 bases respectively, with 18 bases between them. This CDR3 spans 16 amino acids.

This clonotype was detected many times. The V gene is TRBV24-1, the J gene TRBJ2-6, with TRBD1 identical over 8 bases. CDR1 and CDR2 from the germline V gene are KGHDR and SFDVKD. The CDR3 has 17 residues. The V segment lost 3 bases and the J segment 2 bases; nucleotides outside the gene matches: 5. The CDR3, as DNA: TGTGCCACCAGTGATGACAGGGGTATCACTGGGGCCAACGTCCTGACTTTC. Protein product: CATSDDRGITGANVLTF.

The gene calls are TRBV20-1 and TRBJ2-1, with 8 bases identical to TRBD2. The CDR3 is 15 amino acids. Per germline, CDR1 DFQATT and CDR2 SNEGSKA (reference sequence). V shed 6 bases and J 0 bases; nucleotides not matched to a gene: 7. CDR3 loop: CSASREGRSYNEQFF. Here the CDR3 DNA reads TGCAGTGCCAGTCGGGAGGGCCGCTCCTACAATGAGCAGTTCTTC.

V gene TRBV20-1 combines with J gene TRBJ2-6, with D hard to call. The germline V gene has CDR1 DFQATT and CDR2 SNEGSKA (reference sequence). This CDR3 spans 14 amino acids. V lost 0 bases and J 0 bases, leaving 3 bases between the germline ends. The CDR3 nucleotides read TGCAGTGCTAGAGAATCCTCTGGGGCCAACGTCCTGACTTTC. The encoded protein is CSARESSGANVLTF.

This clonotype was observed at least ten times. The chain recombines TRBV14 with TRBJ2-1; TRBD2 agrees at 8 bases. The V gene end was trimmed by 2 bases and the J gene end by 8 bases; junction bases not matched to a gene: 5. Germline CDR1 reads SGHDN; CDR2 reads FVKESK. CDR3 length: 14 amino acids. The CDR3 DNA is TGTGCCAGCAGCCAACGCGGGGGGCGCTATGAGCAGTTCTTC. It yields the protein CASSQRGGRYEQFF.

The J gene is TRBJ1-1, the V gene TRBV6-6; D is unresolved. Trimming took 0 bases from V and 5 from J, leaving 7 bases between them. The CDR3 has 13 residues. Germline lookup yields CDR1 MNHNY and CDR2 SVGAGI (reference sequence). CDR3 bases: TGTGCCAGCAGTTACTCGATGGGAACTGAAGCTTTCTTT. As protein: CASSYSMGTEAFF.

The table lists this clonotype with many counts. The chain recombines TRBV6-5 with TRBJ1-5, with D possibly matching TRBD1 (6 bases). Germline V lookup: CDR1 MNHEY, CDR2 SVGAGI. The CDR3 runs to 14 residues. V was cut by 0 bases and J by 5 bases, with 8 bases left in between. The CDR3 region is CASSYSQGHQPQHF. Written as DNA, the CDR3 is TGTGCCAGCAGTTACTCGCAGGGGCATCAGCCCCAGCATTTT.